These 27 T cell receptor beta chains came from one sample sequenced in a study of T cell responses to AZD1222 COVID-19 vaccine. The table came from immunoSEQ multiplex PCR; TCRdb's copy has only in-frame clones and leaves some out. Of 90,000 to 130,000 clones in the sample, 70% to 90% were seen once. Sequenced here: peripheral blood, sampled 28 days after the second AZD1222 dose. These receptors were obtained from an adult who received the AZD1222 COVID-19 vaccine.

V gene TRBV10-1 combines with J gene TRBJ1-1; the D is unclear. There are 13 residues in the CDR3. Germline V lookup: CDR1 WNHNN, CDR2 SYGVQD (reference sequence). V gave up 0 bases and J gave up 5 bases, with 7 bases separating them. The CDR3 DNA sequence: TGCGCCAGCAGTGAGTCCCTGGGAACTGAAGCTTTCTTT. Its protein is CASSESLGTEAFF.

CDR3 sequence reads: CASSLGHRTSTDTQYF. CDR3 in DNA: TGTGCCAGCAGCTTGGGCCACAGAACTAGCACAGATACGCAGTATTTT. The V and J genes are TRBV5-4 and TRBJ2-3; D unclear. Trimming took 0 bases from V and 0 from J, leaving 11 bases between them. This CDR3 has 16 residues. CDR1 SGHNT and CDR2 YYREEE come from the germline V gene (reference sequence).

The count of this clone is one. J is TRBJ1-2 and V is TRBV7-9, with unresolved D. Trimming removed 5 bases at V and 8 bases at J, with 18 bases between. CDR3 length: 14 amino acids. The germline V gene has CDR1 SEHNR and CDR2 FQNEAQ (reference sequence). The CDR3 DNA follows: TGTGCCAGCAGCCCCAGTCCCCTCTCGGGGGGCTACACCTTC. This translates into CASSPSPLSGGYTF. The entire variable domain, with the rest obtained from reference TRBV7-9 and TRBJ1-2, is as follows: DTGVSQNPRHKITKRGQNVTFRCDPISEHNRLYWYRQTLGQGPEFLTYFQNEAQLEKSRLLSDRFSAERPKGSFSTLEIQRTEQGDSAMYLCASSPSPLSGGYTFGSGTRLTVV.

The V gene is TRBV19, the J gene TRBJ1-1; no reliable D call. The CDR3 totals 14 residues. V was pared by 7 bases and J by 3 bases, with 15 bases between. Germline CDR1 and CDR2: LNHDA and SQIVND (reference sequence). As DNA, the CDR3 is TGTGCCAGTATTCGGGAGGGTGGGGACACTGAAGCTTTCTTT. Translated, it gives CASIREGGDTEAFF.

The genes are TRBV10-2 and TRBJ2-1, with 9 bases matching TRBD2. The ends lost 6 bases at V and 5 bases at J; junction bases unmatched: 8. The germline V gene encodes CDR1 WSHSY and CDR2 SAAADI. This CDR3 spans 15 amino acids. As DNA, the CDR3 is TGCGCCAGCAGGATACGCCTAGCGGGAAACAATGAGCAGTTCTTC. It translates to CASRIRLAGNNEQFF.

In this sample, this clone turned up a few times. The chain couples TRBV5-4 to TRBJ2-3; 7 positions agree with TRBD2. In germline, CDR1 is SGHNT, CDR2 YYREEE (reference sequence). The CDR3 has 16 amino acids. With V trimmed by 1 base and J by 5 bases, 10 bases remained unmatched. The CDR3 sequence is CASSLRIAGSQDTQYF. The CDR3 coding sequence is TGTGCCAGCAGCTTGCGAATAGCGGGTTCCCAAGATACGCAGTATTTT.

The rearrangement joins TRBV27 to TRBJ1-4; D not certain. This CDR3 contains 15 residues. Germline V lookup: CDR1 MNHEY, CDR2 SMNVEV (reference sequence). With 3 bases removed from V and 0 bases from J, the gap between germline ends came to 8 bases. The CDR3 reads CASSFYPATNEKLFF. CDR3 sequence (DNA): TGTGCCAGCAGTTTTTACCCTGCAACTAATGAAAAACTGTTTTTT.

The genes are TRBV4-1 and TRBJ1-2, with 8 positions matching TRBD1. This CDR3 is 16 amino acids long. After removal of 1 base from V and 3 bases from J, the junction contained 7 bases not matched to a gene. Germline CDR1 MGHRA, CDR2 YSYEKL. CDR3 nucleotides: TGCGCCAGCAGCCAAGGAGGCAGGGGGCGCGACTATGGCTACACCTTC. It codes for CASSQGGRGRDYGYTF.

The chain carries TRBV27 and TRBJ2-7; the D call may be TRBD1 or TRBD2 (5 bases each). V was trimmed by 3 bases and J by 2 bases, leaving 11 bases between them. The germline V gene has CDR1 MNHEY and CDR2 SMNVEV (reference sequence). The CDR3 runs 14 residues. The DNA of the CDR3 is TGTGCCAGCAGTTTCGTCGGGACCCCCTACGAGCAGTACTTC. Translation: CASSFVGTPYEQYF.

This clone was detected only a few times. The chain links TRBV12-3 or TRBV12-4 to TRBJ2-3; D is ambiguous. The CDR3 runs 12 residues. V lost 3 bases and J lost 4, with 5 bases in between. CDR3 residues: CASSFWPDTQYF. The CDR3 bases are TGTGCCAGCAGTTTTTGGCCAGATACGCAGTATTTT.

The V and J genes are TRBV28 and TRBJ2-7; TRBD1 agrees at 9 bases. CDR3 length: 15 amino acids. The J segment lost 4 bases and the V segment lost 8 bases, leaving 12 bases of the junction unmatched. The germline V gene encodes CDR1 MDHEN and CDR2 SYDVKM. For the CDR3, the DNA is TGTGCCAGCCAATTTCGGGGGACAGGGAGGTACGAGCAGTACTTC. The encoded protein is CASQFRGTGRYEQYF.

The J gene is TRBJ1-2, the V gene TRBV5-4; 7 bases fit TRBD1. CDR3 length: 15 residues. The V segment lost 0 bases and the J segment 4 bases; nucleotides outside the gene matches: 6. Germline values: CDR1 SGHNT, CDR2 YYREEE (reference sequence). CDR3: CASSLGAGGVYGYTF. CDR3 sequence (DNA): TGTGCCAGCAGCTTGGGGGCAGGGGGAGTCTATGGCTACACCTTC.

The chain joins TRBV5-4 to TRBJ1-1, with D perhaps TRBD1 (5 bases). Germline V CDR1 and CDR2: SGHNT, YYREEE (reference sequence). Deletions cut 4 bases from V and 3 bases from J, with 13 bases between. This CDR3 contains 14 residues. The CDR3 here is CASSLIGDYTEAFF. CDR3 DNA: TGTGCCAGCAGCCTTATCGGGGACTACACTGAAGCTTTCTTT.

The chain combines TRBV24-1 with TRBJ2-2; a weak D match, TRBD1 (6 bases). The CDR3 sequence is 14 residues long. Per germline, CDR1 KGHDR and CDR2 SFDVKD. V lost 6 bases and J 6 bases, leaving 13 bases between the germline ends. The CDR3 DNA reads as TGTGCCACCAGTTACCAGGGGATGGCCGGGGAGCTGTTTTTT. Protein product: CATSYQGMAGELFF.

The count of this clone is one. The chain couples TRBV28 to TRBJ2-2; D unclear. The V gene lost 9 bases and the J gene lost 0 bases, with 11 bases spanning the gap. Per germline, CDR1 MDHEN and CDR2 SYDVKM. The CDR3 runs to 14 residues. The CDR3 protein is CASSAPPNTGELFF. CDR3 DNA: TGTGCCAGTTCAGCGCCCCCGAACACCGGGGAGCTGTTTTTT.

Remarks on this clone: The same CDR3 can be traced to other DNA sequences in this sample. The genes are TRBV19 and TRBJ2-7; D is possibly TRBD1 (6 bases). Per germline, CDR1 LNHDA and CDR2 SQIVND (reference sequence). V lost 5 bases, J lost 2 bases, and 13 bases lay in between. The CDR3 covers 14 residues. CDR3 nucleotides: TGTGCCAGTAGTTGGGGGCCAACTACCTACGAGCAGTACTTC. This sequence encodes CASSWGPTTYEQYF.

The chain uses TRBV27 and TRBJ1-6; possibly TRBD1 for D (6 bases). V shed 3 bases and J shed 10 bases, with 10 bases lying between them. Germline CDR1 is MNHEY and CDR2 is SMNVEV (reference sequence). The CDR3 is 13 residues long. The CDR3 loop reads CASSLEGGSPLHF. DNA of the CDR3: TGTGCCAGCAGTTTGGAGGGGGGATCACCCCTCCACTTT.

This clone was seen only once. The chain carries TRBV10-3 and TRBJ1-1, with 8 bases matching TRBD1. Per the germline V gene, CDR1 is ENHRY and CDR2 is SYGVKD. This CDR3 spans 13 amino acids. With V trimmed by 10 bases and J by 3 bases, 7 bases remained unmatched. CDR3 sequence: CATNSGGYTEAFF. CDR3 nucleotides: TGTGCCACGAACTCAGGGGGCTACACTGAAGCTTTCTTT.

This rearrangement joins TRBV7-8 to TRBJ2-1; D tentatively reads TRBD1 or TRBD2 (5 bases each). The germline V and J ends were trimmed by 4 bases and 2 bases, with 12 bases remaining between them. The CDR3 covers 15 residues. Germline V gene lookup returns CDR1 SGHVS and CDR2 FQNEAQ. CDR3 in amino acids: CASSSGQGAYNEQFF. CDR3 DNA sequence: TGTGCCAGCAGCTCAGGTCAGGGAGCCTACAATGAGCAGTTCTTC.

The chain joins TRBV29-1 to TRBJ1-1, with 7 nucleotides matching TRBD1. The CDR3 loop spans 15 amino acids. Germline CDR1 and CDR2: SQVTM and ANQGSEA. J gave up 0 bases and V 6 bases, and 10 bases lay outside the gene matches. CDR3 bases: TGCAGCGTCCGTTCATCGGGACAGTTGAACACTGAAGCTTTCTTT. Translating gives CSVRSSGQLNTEAFF.

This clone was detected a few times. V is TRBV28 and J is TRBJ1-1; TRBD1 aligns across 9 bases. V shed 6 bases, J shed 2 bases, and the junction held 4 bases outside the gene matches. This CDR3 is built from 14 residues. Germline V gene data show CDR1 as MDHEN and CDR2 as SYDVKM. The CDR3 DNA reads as TGTGCCAGCAGCTCACAGGGGGCTAACACTGAAGCTTTCTTT. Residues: CASSSQGANTEAFF.

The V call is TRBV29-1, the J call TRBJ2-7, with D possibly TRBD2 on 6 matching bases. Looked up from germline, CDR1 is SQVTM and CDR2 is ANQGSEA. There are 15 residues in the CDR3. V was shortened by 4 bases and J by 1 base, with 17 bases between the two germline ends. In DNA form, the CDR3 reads TGCAGCGTTGGGGGGGTTGGGAGCGGATCCTACGAGCAGTACTTC. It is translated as CSVGGVGSGSYEQYF.

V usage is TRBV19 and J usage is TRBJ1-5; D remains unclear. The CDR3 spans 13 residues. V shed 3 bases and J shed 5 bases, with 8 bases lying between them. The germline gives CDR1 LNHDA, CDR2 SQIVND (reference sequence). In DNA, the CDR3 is TGTGCCAGTAGTATTGGCACCGATCAGCCCCAGCATTTT. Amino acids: CASSIGTDQPQHF.

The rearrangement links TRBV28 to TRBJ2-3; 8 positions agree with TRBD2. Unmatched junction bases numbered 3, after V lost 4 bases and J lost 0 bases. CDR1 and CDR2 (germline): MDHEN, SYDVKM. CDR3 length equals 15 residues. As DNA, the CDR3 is TGTGCCAGCAGTTCGGGAGGGCCAAGCACAGATACGCAGTATTTT. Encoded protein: CASSSGGPSTDTQYF.

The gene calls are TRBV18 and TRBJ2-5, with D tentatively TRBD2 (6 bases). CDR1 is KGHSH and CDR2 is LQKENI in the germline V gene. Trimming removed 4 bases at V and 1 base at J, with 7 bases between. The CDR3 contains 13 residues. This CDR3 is CASSRGGQETQYF. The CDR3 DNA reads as TGTGCCAGCTCACGGGGAGGCCAAGAGACCCAGTACTTC.

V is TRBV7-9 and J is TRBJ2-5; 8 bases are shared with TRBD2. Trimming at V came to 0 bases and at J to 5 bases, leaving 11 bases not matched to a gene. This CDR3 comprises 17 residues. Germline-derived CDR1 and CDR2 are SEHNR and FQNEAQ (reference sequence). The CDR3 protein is CASSLAVSGAAVETQYF. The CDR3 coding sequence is TGTGCCAGCAGCTTAGCGGTTAGCGGGGCGGCGGTTGAGACCCAGTACTTC.

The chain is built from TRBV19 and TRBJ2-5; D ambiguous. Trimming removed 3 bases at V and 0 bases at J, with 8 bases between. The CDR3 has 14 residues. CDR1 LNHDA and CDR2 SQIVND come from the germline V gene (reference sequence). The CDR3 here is CASSIMGNQETQYF. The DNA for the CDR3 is TGTGCCAGTAGTATCATGGGGAACCAAGAGACCCAGTACTTC.